The 27 T cell receptor beta chains listed next were all sequenced from one sample in a study of beta chain features in type 1 diabetes. Study-level points and caveats: The study found moderately but significantly shorter TCRB CDR3s in all four CD4+ subsets of Type 1 diabetes patients.

Sequenced material consisted of expressed TCRB transcripts (all of the isolated RNA was reverse transcribed). Assay used: immunoSEQ multiplex PCR; TCRdb lists only in-frame clones, some missing. The sample includes some 200,000 clones, around 16% of them seen just once. Antigens of these TCRs are unknown. What was sequenced was naive CD4+ T cells from blood. These receptors all stem from a man younger than 45 with type 1 diabetes.

This clone turned up a few times. V gene TRBV15 combines with J gene TRBJ2-3; the match to TRBD2 covers 8 bases. The CDR3 has 15 residues. With 1 base clipped from V and 6 bases from J, the junction kept 6 bases outside the gene matches. Per the germline V gene, CDR1 is LNHNV and CDR2 is YYDKDF (reference sequence). CDR3: CATSRVGGRTDTQYF. For the CDR3, the DNA is TGTGCCACCAGCAGAGTAGGCGGGAGGACTGATACGCAGTATTTT.

The gene calls are TRBV30 and TRBJ2-1, with TRBD2 matching over 12 bases. The CDR3 has 13 amino acids. The V gene end was trimmed by 3 bases and the J gene end by 7 bases; junction bases not matched to a gene: 1. Germline assignment: CDR1 GTSNPN and CDR2 SVGIG (reference sequence). DNA of the CDR3: TGTGCCTGGAGACTAGCGGGAGGTAATGAGCAGTTCTTC. It specifies CAWRLAGGNEQFF.

The chain carries TRBV9 and TRBJ2-2, with 9 bases that match TRBD2. The ends lost 0 bases at V and 1 base at J; junction bases unmatched: 4. The CDR3 extends over 17 amino acids. Germline V gives CDR1 SGDLS, CDR2 YYNGEE. CDR3 in DNA: TGTGCCAGCAGCGTAGCTGCACTAGCGGGGAACACCGGGGAGCTGTTTTTT. Its translation: CASSVAALAGNTGELFF.

The chain has TRBV10-3 and TRBJ2-1; 11 nucleotides align to TRBD2. The V gene end was trimmed by 6 bases and the J gene end by 9 bases; junction bases not matched to a gene: 7. Looked up from germline, CDR1 is ENHRY and CDR2 is SYGVKD. CDR3 length equals 14 residues. The CDR3 DNA follows: TGTGCCATCAGCCTACTAGCGGGAGAAGGTGAGCAGTTCTTC. Its protein product is CAISLLAGEGEQFF.

This clone was seen more than once but under ten times. The chain uses TRBV18 and TRBJ2-3; 9 positions agree with TRBD2. Losses at the gene ends were 3 bases for V and 0 bases for J; bases not matched to a gene: 4. The CDR3 covers 16 residues. Germline CDR1 and CDR2: KGHSH and LQKENI. The CDR3 sequence: CASSPRTSVSTDTQYF. In DNA form, the CDR3 reads TGTGCCAGCTCACCTCGGACTAGCGTGAGCACAGATACGCAGTATTTT.

The chain employs TRBV11-2 and TRBJ2-2; D gene uncertain. V was clipped by 5 bases and J by 1 base, with 8 bases between them. The length of the CDR3 is 14 residues. Looked up from germline, CDR1 is SGHAT and CDR2 is FQNNGV. CDR3 coding DNA: TGTGCCAGCAGCCGGACCTTGAACACCGGGGAGCTGTTTTTT. Its protein product is CASSRTLNTGELFF.

This sequence joins TRBV4-1 and TRBJ2-3, with 12 bases identical to TRBD2. Trimming took 1 base from V and 6 from J; bases not matched to a gene: 5. Germline CDR1 reads MGHRA; CDR2 reads YSYEKL. The CDR3 has 16 amino acids. The chain's CDR3 is CASSQATSGSFDTQYF. The DNA of the CDR3 is TGCGCCAGCAGCCAAGCGACTAGCGGGAGCTTTGATACGCAGTATTTT.

This clone was counted a few times. Different DNA sequences within this sample yield the same CDR3. The chain couples TRBV29-1 to TRBJ1-1, with D hard to call. The CDR3 loop spans 12 amino acids. CDR1 is SQVTM, CDR2 ANQGSEA, per germline. V dropped 4 bases and J dropped 1 base, with 7 bases sitting between them. The CDR3 bases are TGCAGCGTTGGACGGAAGAACACTGAAGCTTTCTTT. Translated: CSVGRKNTEAFF.

This clone has only a few counts. The chain joins TRBV15 to TRBJ1-4; 8 nucleotides line up with TRBD1. With V trimmed by 3 bases and J by 7 bases, 10 bases remained unmatched. CDR3 length equals 16 residues. CDR1 LNHNV and CDR2 YYDKDF come from the germline V gene (reference sequence). CDR3 nucleotide sequence: TGTGCCACCAGCAGGGACTCCGGGACAGGTGGTGAAAAACTGTTTTTT. As protein: CATSRDSGTGGEKLFF.

The chain carries TRBV20-1 and TRBJ1-3; D unresolved. The CDR3 consists of 11 residues. The germline V gene has CDR1 DFQATT and CDR2 SNEGSKA (reference sequence). V was cut by 7 bases and J by 4 bases, with 8 bases left in between. Here the CDR3 reads CSVLFGNTIYF. The CDR3 coding sequence is TGCAGTGTATTATTCGGAAACACCATATATTTT.

The chain carries TRBV15 and TRBJ1-2; D unclear. The germline CDR1 and CDR2 sequences are LNHNV and YYDKDF (reference sequence). The CDR3 has 14 residues. Trimming pared 1 base from V and 6 bases from J, leaving 12 bases between. The CDR3 DNA is TGTGCCACCAGCAGAGCGGGTGTCAGCGATGGCTACACCTTC. Residues: CATSRAGVSDGYTF.

This rearrangement joins TRBV29-1 to TRBJ1-2; 10 bases agree with TRBD1. Germline values: CDR1 SQVTM, CDR2 ANQGSEA. J gave up 4 bases and V 3 bases, and 5 bases lay outside the gene matches. This CDR3 spans 14 amino acids. CDR3 DNA sequence: TGCAGCGTTGAGGGGACAGGGGATTTCTATGGCTACACCTTC. Protein sequence: CSVEGTGDFYGYTF.

V and J are TRBV23-1 and TRBJ2-1, with a possible D match to TRBD1 (5 bases). TRBV23-1 is treated as an ORF (open reading frame) with a function not yet certain. V was trimmed by 6 bases and J by 3 bases, leaving 15 bases between them. The CDR3 is 15 residues long. The CDR3 loop reads CASRPRRGYYNEQFF. Here the CDR3 DNA reads TGCGCCAGCAGACCCCGTAGGGGTTACTACAATGAGCAGTTCTTC.

This clone was detected a few times. The chain links TRBV9 to TRBJ1-6, with no clear D. Trimming took off 2 bases at V and 10 bases at J, with 7 bases between the two ends. The CDR3 totals 12 residues. CDR1 is SGDLS and CDR2 is YYNGEE in the germline V gene. CDR3 in amino acids: CASSVLESPLHF. CDR3 bases: TGTGCCAGCAGCGTTCTTGAATCACCCCTCCACTTT.

This chain uses TRBV9 with TRBJ2-3; D might be TRBD2 (5 bases). Trimming took 0 bases from V and 2 from J, leaving 13 bases between them. This CDR3 contains 16 residues. Germline CDR1 is SGDLS and CDR2 is YYNGEE. The CDR3, as DNA: TGTGCCAGCAGCGTAGACTTAGCGTTCCACACAGATACGCAGTATTTT. Its protein is CASSVDLAFHTDTQYF.

This clone appeared a few times. This chain links TRBV11-2 with TRBJ2-2; 11 bases are a match to TRBD2. From germline, CDR1 is SGHAT and CDR2 FQNNGV. CDR3 length: 17 residues. V was clipped by 4 bases and J by 2 bases; unmatched bases: 6. The CDR3: CASSSGLAVRNTGELFF. The CDR3, as DNA: TGTGCCAGCAGCTCGGGACTAGCGGTCCGAAACACCGGGGAGCTGTTTTTT.

The rearrangement joins TRBV5-4 to TRBJ2-3, with D unclear. Germline V CDR1 and CDR2: SGHNT, YYREEE (reference sequence). Trimming took 6 bases from V and 5 from J, leaving 7 bases between them. The CDR3 spans 11 residues. CDR3 coding DNA: TGTGCCAGCACCAGATTAGATACGCAGTATTTT. This gives the protein CASTRLDTQYF.

The genes are TRBV29-1 and TRBJ2-3, with a tentative D call TRBD2 (6 bases). The V end lost 6 bases, the J end lost 4 bases, and 11 bases lay between the germline ends. Germline CDR1 SQVTM, CDR2 ANQGSEA. The CDR3 covers 12 residues. As DNA, the CDR3 is TGCAGCGTCCGAGCGGGCCCAGATACGCAGTATTTT. Protein: CSVRAGPDTQYF.

The chain links TRBV28 to TRBJ2-4, with a possible D match to TRBD2 (6 bases). Germline lookup yields CDR1 MDHEN and CDR2 SYDVKM. The V end was cut by 7 bases, the J end by 0 bases, with 13 bases between. The CDR3 is made up of 15 amino acids. The CDR3 DNA sequence: TGTGCCAGCACTCCACGGGAGTTAGCCAAAAACATTCAGTACTTC. Protein sequence: CASTPRELAKNIQYF.

This clone appeared a few times. V is TRBV10-3 and J is TRBJ2-4; 9 nucleotides match TRBD1. This CDR3 is built from 15 residues. The V and J ends lost 11 bases and 4 bases, in that order; junction bases with no gene match: 12. Germline loops: CDR1 ENHRY, CDR2 SYGVKD. The CDR3 protein is CASTPGQGTKNIQYF. The CDR3 nucleotides read TGTGCCTCTACCCCGGGACAGGGCACGAAAAACATTCAGTACTTC.

This clone was observed a few times. CDR3 sequence: CAWSRQGNSPLHF. CDR3 sequence (DNA): TGTGCCTGGAGTCGACAGGGTAATTCACCCCTCCACTTT. V usage is TRBV30 and J usage is TRBJ1-6; 7 nucleotides agree with TRBD1. The CDR3 loop spans 13 amino acids. V gave up 2 bases and J gave up 6 bases; unmatched junction bases: 1. CDR1 is GTSNPN, CDR2 SVGIG, per germline (reference sequence).

The V gene is TRBV20-1, the J gene TRBJ2-4; TRBD1 is a possible D gene (5 bases). Germline CDR1 DFQATT, CDR2 SNEGSKA (reference sequence). V shed 4 bases and J shed 7 bases, with 8 bases lying between them. The length of the CDR3 is 11 residues. In nucleotides, the CDR3 is TGCAGTGCTATCCAGGGTAACATTCAGTACTTC. Translated, it gives CSAIQGNIQYF.

The chain employs TRBV2 and TRBJ1-2, with TRBD1 matching 9 bases. J was trimmed by 4 bases and V by 10 bases; bases with no gene match: 7. CDR1 is SNHLY, CDR2 FYNNEI, per germline. The CDR3 runs to 13 residues. The CDR3 DNA reads TGTGCCAACAACAGGGGGCTCGGCTATGGCTACACCTTC. Amino acids: CANNRGLGYGYTF.

This clone was detected a few times. The gene calls are TRBV30 and TRBJ1-1, with unresolved D. The germline gives CDR1 GTSNPN, CDR2 SVGIG (reference sequence). This CDR3 spans 13 amino acids. V lost 0 bases to trimming and J lost 0 bases, with 5 bases between them. The CDR3, as DNA: TGTGCCTGGAGTGTACGGTTGAACACTGAAGCTTTCTTT. This encodes CAWSVRLNTEAFF. The whole variable domain, remainder taken from reference TRBV30 and TRBJ1-1, is SQTIHQWPATLVQPVGSPLSLECTVEGTSNPNLYWYRQAAGRGLQLLFYSVGIGQISSEVPQNLSASRPQDRQFILSSKKLLLSDSGFYLCAWSVRLNTEAFFGQGTRLTVV.

This clone has just a few counts. The chain uses TRBV29-1 and TRBJ2-3; D is ambiguous. Trimming cost V 1 base and J 1 base, with 9 bases left between them. The CDR3 loop spans 14 amino acids. Per germline, CDR1 SQVTM and CDR2 ANQGSEA. The CDR3 coding sequence is TGCAGCGTTGAAGGAGCTAAGGGCACAGATACGCAGTATTTT. Protein sequence: CSVEGAKGTDTQYF.

This clone was picked up a small number of times. The chain links TRBV14 to TRBJ2-1, with 8 positions matching TRBD2. V gave up 0 bases and J gave up 0 bases; unmatched junction bases: 4. Germline CDR1 reads SGHDN; CDR2 reads FVKESK. The CDR3 extends over 17 amino acids. This CDR3 is CASSQDLLAASYNEQFF. The CDR3 coding sequence is TGTGCCAGCAGCCAAGATTTACTAGCGGCCTCCTACAATGAGCAGTTCTTC.

The rearrangement uses TRBV14 and TRBJ2-7, with D possibly being TRBD1 or TRBD2 (5 bases each). This CDR3 region has 15 residues. Trimming shortened V by 3 bases and J by 9 bases, and 21 bases separated the two germline ends. Germline CDR1 is SGHDN and CDR2 is FVKESK. The CDR3 protein is CASSQEDKSKRGQYF. The CDR3, as DNA: TGTGCCAGCAGCCAGGAGGACAAGTCTAAACGAGGGCAGTACTTC.